A selection of T cell receptor beta chains follows, all from one sample in a study of beta chain features in type 1 diabetes. The method was immunoSEQ multiplex PCR; TCRdb's version includes in-frame clones alone and lacks a portion of them. The sample carries around 430,000 clones, 25% to 35% recorded once. The material sequenced was naive CD4+ T cells from blood. The receptors here all came from a man between 18 and 29 years old in good health. Each CDR3 is given without its conserved first and last residue.

J gene | V gene | CDR3 protein
TRBJ2-7 | TRBV4-2 | ASSQVGGGVHEQY
TRBJ1-3 | TRBV28 | ASSSPASGNTIY
TRBJ1-2 | TRBV29-1 | SVGAGQGVGYT
TRBJ2-7 | TRBV15 | ATSRDLRYEQY
TRBJ2-1 | TRBV7-9 | ASIGLAGDEQF
TRBJ1-1 | TRBV20-1 | SAREDTEAF
TRBJ2-7 | TRBV18 | ASSPALAYEQY
TRBJ2-3 | TRBV29-1 | SVEGDRRDTQY
TRBJ2-1 | TRBV19 | ASQPLGSRDNEQF
TRBJ2-3 | TRBV30 | AWGSGRFSDTQY
TRBJ2-5 | TRBV29-1 | STSDRARETQY
TRBJ2-3 | TRBV7-9 | AAGWGNTDTQY
TRBJ2-3 | TRBV6-1 | ASSTSGIGPDTQY
TRBJ2-3 | TRBV2 | ASSDRSGGTDTQY
TRBJ2-7 | TRBV4-1 | ASSRPTSTYEQY
TRBJ2-7 | TRBV10-3 | AISESYLAEQY
TRBJ2-1 | TRBV2 | ASSESPYEGLRTSEF
TRBJ1-2 | TRBV7-8 | ASSAVEAGYGYT
TRBJ2-3 | TRBV29-1 | SVEGLAGPSGTQY
TRBJ2-1 | TRBV9 | ASSGASTYNEQF
TRBJ2-7 | TRBV19 | ASSKGQGLLEQY
TRBJ2-7 | TRBV5-1 | ASSLARSSSYEQY
TRBJ2-5 | TRBV19 | ASSGLAGQETQY
TRBJ2-7 | TRBV7-2 | ASSSQLAGAYEQY
TRBJ1-2 | TRBV7-9 | ASRVPGQGNYGYT
TRBJ2-1 | TRBV25-1 | ASTQPPGAIEQF
TRBJ2-1 | TRBV4-3 | ASSQTGLVVSEQF
TRBJ2-6 | TRBV19 | ASKKLSGANVLT
TRBJ2-2 | TRBV2 | ASNENTGELF
TRBJ2-7 | TRBV29-1 | SVGTSERFYEQY
TRBJ2-7 | TRBV5-1 | ASSLIPGDEQY
TRBJ2-7 | TRBV29-1 | SVGQGIPYEQY
TRBJ2-3 | TRBV25-1 | ASSDPGSTSTDTQY
TRBJ2-7 | TRBV6-6 | ASSYSGGKGSEQY
TRBJ2-5 | TRBV2 | ASSRDGETQY
TRBJ2-7 | TRBV7-2 | ASSLRTGSYEQY
TRBJ2-7 | TRBV25-1 | ASSPIGLISYEQY
TRBJ2-2 | TRBV6-5 | ASSRQGDTGELF
TRBJ2-5 | TRBV10-2 | ASRGTGGLVETQY
TRBJ2-5 | TRBV11-2 | ASSPTMWETQY
TRBJ2-1 | TRBV4-1 | ASSQDSGLAVHNEQF
TRBJ2-7 | TRBV9 | ASSVAGSSSYEQY
TRBJ2-5 | TRBV28 | ASSLRQGWETQY
TRBJ2-7 | TRBV29-1 | SASRGADEQY
TRBJ2-4 | TRBV28 | ASSYQGNAKNIQY
TRBJ2-3 | TRBV11-2 | ASSFSDTQY
TRBJ1-2 | TRBV30 | AWSPQIYGYT